Listed below are T cell receptor beta chains from one sample, sequenced in a study of CD8 T cells in ankylosing spondylitis. TCRdb used MiXCR to reprocess the 5' RACE reads, holding one entry per CDR3 protein. The sample yields 670,000 or so distinct CDR3 sequences, roughly 20% seen once. The sequencing input was blood, either unsorted or a sorted T cell fraction (not recorded which). The source is a male donor with ankylosing spondylitis. CDR3s include the opening cysteine and the closing phenylalanine or tryptophan.

j_call v_call cdr3_aa
TRBJ1-1 TRBV7-2 CATLLTMNTEAFF
TRBJ1-2 TRBV25-1 CASSDRTGFGVYGYTF
TRBJ2-7 TRBV11-2 CASSLVASRLLSYEQYF
TRBJ1-5 TRBV6-1 CASSDFRHQPQHF
TRBJ1-2 TRBV3-1 CASSQVSGANYGYTF
TRBJ2-5 TRBV20-1 CSARLRDYKLETQYF
TRBJ2-7 TRBV4-1 CASSQVHLAGRDEQYF
TRBJ2-7 TRBV6-6 CASSYSTSGSVYF
TRBJ2-4 TRBV12-3/TRBV12-4 CASSHTGTSGGQENIQYF
TRBJ2-5 TRBV20-1 CSARDGLGETQYF
TRBJ2-1 TRBV7-9 CASTVSGGNNEQFF
TRBJ2-7 TRBV6-1 CASSALTGTYEQYF
TRBJ1-2 TRBV19 CASTLTPTRSGYTF
TRBJ2-5 TRBV9 CASSALKDREYLETQYF
TRBJ2-7 TRBV27 CASRRATSGRNYEQYF
TRBJ2-1 TRBV5-1 CASSLAGGPSEQFF